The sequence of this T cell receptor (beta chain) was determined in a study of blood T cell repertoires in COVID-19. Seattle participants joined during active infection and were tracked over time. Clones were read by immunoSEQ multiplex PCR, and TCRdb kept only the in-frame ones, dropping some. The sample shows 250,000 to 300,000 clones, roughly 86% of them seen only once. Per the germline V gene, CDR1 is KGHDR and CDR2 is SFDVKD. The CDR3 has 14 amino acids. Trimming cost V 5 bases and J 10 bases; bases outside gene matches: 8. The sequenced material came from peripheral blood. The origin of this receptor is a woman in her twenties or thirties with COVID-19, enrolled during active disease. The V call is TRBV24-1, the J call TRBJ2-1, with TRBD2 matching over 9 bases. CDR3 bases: TGTGCCACCAGTGCCTTAGCGGGAGTAGACGAGCAGTTCTTC. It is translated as CATSALAGVDEQFF.